A single TCR beta chain is shown here with its context. Its target is unknown. The CDR3 does not end in the conserved phenylalanine or tryptophan, so this is likely a read error. The CDR3 runs 15 residues. CDR1 SGHTA and CDR2 FQGNSA come from the germline V gene. The source of the sample is a study of metastatic and nonmetastatic thyroid tumors. Study-level background: From malignant and benign thyroid patients, repertoires in blood and in tumor or nodule tissue were compared.

Until they underwent thyroid surgery, no patient had received any treatment. Study findings and constraints: Reported TCR beta diversity, measured in blood and tumor, was significantly higher for malignant thyroid tumors than for benign nodules.

In the original analysis: The study took CDR3 differences across clinicopathological groups and made a distant-metastasis classifier for papillary thyroid cancer from them. TCRdb re-clonotyped the PCR reads through MiXCR. In this record, the V and J calls reflect TCRdb's handling and not the investigators' own analysis. Here the sample spans around 22,000 clones, roughly 9.8% being singletons. The chain recombines TRBV7-2 with TRBJ1-5, with no clear D. This clonotype originated in a female donor with papillary thyroid cancer or a benign thyroid nodule (not recorded which). Some clones in this sample may be carry-over from other donors' samples. Sequencing used blood. CDR3 nucleotide sequence: TGTGCCAGCAGCCCTACAGTCTATAGCAATCATCCCCAGCATGTT. Amino acids: CASSPTVYSNHPQHV.